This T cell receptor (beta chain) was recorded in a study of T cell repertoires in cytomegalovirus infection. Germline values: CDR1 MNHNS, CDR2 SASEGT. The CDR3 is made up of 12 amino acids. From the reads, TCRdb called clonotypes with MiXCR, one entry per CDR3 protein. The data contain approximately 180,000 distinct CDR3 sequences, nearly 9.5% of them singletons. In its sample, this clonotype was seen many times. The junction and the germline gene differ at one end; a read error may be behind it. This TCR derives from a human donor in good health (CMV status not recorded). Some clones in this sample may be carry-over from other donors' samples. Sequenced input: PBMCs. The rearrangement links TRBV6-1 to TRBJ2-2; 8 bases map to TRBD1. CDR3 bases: TGTGCCGGCAGGGGGCAGGCCGGGGAGCTGTTTTTT. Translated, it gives CAGRGQAGELFF.